The 22 T cell receptor beta chains given below trace back to one sample, sequenced in a study of cytomegalovirus exposure and HLA in healthy donors. This PCR relied on a set of 60 Vbeta primers and 13 Jbeta primers. The protocol was immunoSEQ multiplex PCR, while the TCRdb copy is restricted to in-frame clones and leaves out a portion. This sample has around 120,000 clones, with about 83% found just once. The source material was PBMCs. The receptor set was obtained from a woman between 35 and 50 years old in good health and CMV-seropositive.

This clone was recorded only once. The J gene is TRBJ2-5, the V gene TRBV5-5; perhaps TRBD2 as D (6 bases). V shed 7 bases and J shed 5 bases, with 18 bases lying between them. This CDR3 has 14 residues. Germline V gene lookup returns CDR1 SGHKS and CDR2 YYEKEE (reference sequence). The CDR3 DNA is TGTGCCAGCGGGGGGATGCAGGCCCGGGAGACCCAGTACTTC. Its protein is CASGGMQARETQYF.

This clone is a singleton in its sample. V gene TRBV9 combines with J gene TRBJ1-4; D call uncertain. This CDR3 has 15 amino acids. With 3 bases removed from V and 3 bases from J, the gap between germline ends came to 12 bases. CDR1 is SGDLS and CDR2 is YYNGEE in the germline V gene. This CDR3 is CASSAWEGANEKLFF. The CDR3 coding sequence is TGTGCCAGCAGCGCCTGGGAGGGTGCTAATGAAAAACTGTTTTTT.

Note on this clone: Germline and junction disagree at one end, which may indicate a read error. CDR3 sequence: CASSLARQGALYF. In nucleotides, the CDR3 is TGTGCTAGCAGCTTAGCCCGGCAGGGGGCTCTGTACTTC. The chain links TRBV7-7 to TRBJ2-5, with 8 bases that match TRBD1. CDR3 length: 13 amino acids. Germline-derived CDR1 and CDR2 are SSHAT and FNYEAQ (reference sequence).

Of note for this clone: Germline is not matched at one junction end, which may reflect a read error. The J gene is TRBJ1-4, the V gene TRBV7-7, with D maybe TRBD1 (5 bases). This CDR3 contains 13 residues. Per the germline V gene, CDR1 is SSHAT and CDR2 is FNYEAQ (reference sequence). CDR3 residues: CASSLRQNEKLFF. The CDR3 DNA is TGTGCTAGCAGCCTTCGACAGAATGAAAAACTGTTTTTT.

The V and J genes are TRBV7-9 and TRBJ2-7, with TRBD2 identical over 9 bases. The CDR3 contains 15 residues. V dropped 1 base and J dropped 3; count of bases not matched to a gene: 4. Looked up from germline, CDR1 is SEHNR and CDR2 is FQNEAQ (reference sequence). The chain's CDR3 is CASSLGGGRDYEQYF. The CDR3 coding sequence is TGTGCCAGCAGCTTAGGAGGCGGGAGGGACTACGAGCAGTACTTC.

This clone was picked up a small number of times. The rearrangement links TRBV19 to TRBJ1-6; 7 bases are a match to TRBD1. CDR1 is LNHDA and CDR2 is SQIVND in the germline V gene (reference sequence). This CDR3 has 15 amino acids. V trimming: 5 bases; J trimming: 5 bases; junction bases outside the gene matches: 6. The CDR3 DNA reads as TGTGCCAGTAGTTCGACAGGGAGTCATAATTCACCCCTCCACTTT. Protein sequence: CASSSTGSHNSPLHF.

This sequence joins TRBV10-3 and TRBJ2-1; TRBD1 matches at 9 bases. Germline lookup yields CDR1 ENHRY and CDR2 SYGVKD. This CDR3 has 16 residues. V lost 5 bases to trimming and J lost 6 bases; unmatched junction nucleotides: 11. CDR3 region: CAISPHSDRGSNEQFF. The CDR3 DNA is TGTGCCATCAGTCCGCACTCGGACAGGGGTAGCAATGAGCAGTTCTTC.

In regard to this clone: Sequence at one end of the junction differs from germline and may be a read error. This sequence joins TRBV6-1 and TRBJ1-5; D is unclear. CDR1 is MNHNS, CDR2 SASEGT, per germline. CDR3 size: 13 residues. The CDR3 loop is CATGENSNQPQHF. In DNA form, the CDR3 reads TGCGCTACGGGAGAGAACAGCAATCAGCCCCAGCATTTT.

The chain is built from TRBV7-6 and TRBJ1-5, with TRBD1 matching over 10 bases. V was clipped by 5 bases and J by 9 bases; unmatched bases: 7. The CDR3 sequence is 14 residues long. CDR1 is SGHVS, CDR2 FNYEAQ, per germline. In DNA, the CDR3 is TGTGCCAGCAGCCCAGGGACAGGGGAGTGGCCCCAGCATTTT. Encoded protein: CASSPGTGEWPQHF.

The CDR3 protein is CSVYDRAMNEQFF. In DNA, the CDR3 is TGCAGCGTCTACGACAGGGCGATGAATGAGCAGTTCTTC. The chain carries TRBV29-1 and TRBJ2-1; TRBD1 matches 7 bases. Unmatched junction bases numbered 9, after V lost 6 bases and J lost 7 bases. Germline V gene data show CDR1 as SQVTM and CDR2 as ANQGSEA. The CDR3 totals 13 residues.

In its sample, this clone was seen once. J is TRBJ2-7 and V is TRBV7-9, with a weak D call TRBD1 (5 bases). Germline values: CDR1 SEHNR, CDR2 FQNEAQ (reference sequence). V was shortened by 1 base and J by 5 bases, with 15 bases between the two germline ends. The CDR3 consists of 15 residues. DNA of the CDR3: TGTGCCAGCAGCTTAGGCAGGGTAGGGGTGGACGAGCAGTACTTC. Translated: CASSLGRVGVDEQYF.

The rearrangement uses TRBV5-1 and TRBJ2-2, with 8 bases aligning to TRBD2. The junction had 12 bases not matched to a gene; V was cut back by 4 bases and J by 4 bases. Looked up from germline, CDR1 is SGHRS and CDR2 is YFSETQ. This CDR3 spans 17 amino acids. The CDR3 nucleotides are TGCGCCAGCAGCCCCCTACTAGCGGTAGCGGGCACCGGGGAGCTGTTTTTT. Translated, it gives CASSPLLAVAGTGELFF.

This clone was observed a single time. The chain couples TRBV5-1 to TRBJ1-4, with D maybe TRBD1 (6 bases). Looked up from germline, CDR1 is SGHRS and CDR2 is YFSETQ. This CDR3 region has 15 residues. Trimming removed 5 bases at V and 3 bases at J, with 14 bases between. CDR3 sequence reads: CASRSGGEANEKLFF. The CDR3 DNA is TGCGCCAGCAGGTCGGGGGGCGAAGCTAATGAAAAACTGTTTTTT.

J is TRBJ2-7 and V is TRBV15; no clear D gene. Looked up from germline, CDR1 is LNHNV and CDR2 is YYDKDF (reference sequence). There are 13 residues in the CDR3. Trimming removed 3 bases from V and 11 bases from J, with 17 bases in between. CDR3 in DNA: TGTGCCACCAGCAGCGGAGACTCAGAGTTGAAGTACTTC. Its protein product is CATSSGDSELKYF.

The chain carries TRBV7-9 and TRBJ1-5, with 10 bases fitting TRBD1. CDR1 is SEHNR, CDR2 FQNEAQ, per germline (reference sequence). V dropped 6 bases and J dropped 4; count of bases not matched to a gene: 6. The CDR3 is made up of 15 amino acids. The CDR3 reads CASSLGQGVNQPQHF. In DNA, the CDR3 is TGTGCCAGCAGTCTTGGACAGGGGGTTAATCAGCCCCAGCATTTT.

The gene calls are TRBV16 and TRBJ1-5; no firm D call. The CDR3 consists of 15 residues. Trimming removed 4 bases at V and 6 bases at J, with 16 bases between. CDR1 and CDR2 from the germline V gene are KGHSY and FQNENV. In DNA, the CDR3 is TGTGCCAGCAGCCCAATCGCGGGGATTTCTCAGCCCCAGCATTTT. Protein: CASSPIAGISQPQHF.

The chain is built from TRBV7-9 and TRBJ2-5, with TRBD2 matching 10 bases. The CDR3 has 14 amino acids. J gave up 5 bases and V 5 bases, and 5 bases lay outside the gene matches. Germline CDR1 reads SEHNR; CDR2 reads FQNEAQ (reference sequence). CDR3 DNA sequence: TGTGCCAGCAGCCCCGGTAGCGGGGGGGAGACCCAGTACTTC. The encoded protein is CASSPGSGGETQYF. The variable domain in full, completed from reference TRBV7-9 and TRBJ2-5, reads DTGVSQNPRHKITKRGQNVTFRCDPISEHNRLYWYRQTLGQGPEFLTYFQNEAQLEKSRLLSDRFSAERPKGSFSTLEIQRTEQGDSAMYLCASSPGSGGETQYFGPGTRLLVL.

The chain recombines TRBV4-1 with TRBJ2-5; 11 bases fit TRBD2. V lost 6 bases to trimming and J lost 3 bases; unmatched junction nucleotides: 9. From germline, CDR1 is MGHRA and CDR2 YSYEKL. CDR3 size: 16 residues. The CDR3 DNA sequence: TGCGCCAGCAGTCAAACCCCGGGACTAGCGGAAGAGACCCAGTACTTC. Its translation: CASSQTPGLAEETQYF.

V and J are TRBV7-8 and TRBJ1-2; TRBD1 might be the D (6 bases). CDR1 and CDR2 from the germline V gene are SGHVS and FQNEAQ. The CDR3 covers 13 residues. Trimming took off 4 bases at V and 3 bases at J, with 9 bases between the two ends. CDR3 sequence reads: CASSYRTDYGYTF. CDR3 coding DNA: TGTGCCAGCAGCTATAGGACAGACTATGGCTACACCTTC.

J is TRBJ1-1 and V is TRBV23-1, with D tentatively TRBD1 (5 bases). TRBV23-1 has ORF status, its function being uncertain. Deletions cut 0 bases from V and 3 bases from J, with 8 bases between. CDR3 length: 14 amino acids. CDR3 nucleotides: TGCGCCAGCAGTCAATCGCGGGGGGACACTGAAGCTTTCTTT. Its protein product is CASSQSRGDTEAFF.

This clone has more than one count but fewer than ten. The chain uses TRBV6-1 and TRBJ2-1; 11 bases agree with TRBD2. Trimming took 4 bases from V and 9 from J; bases not matched to a gene: 11. This CDR3 is built from 16 residues. Germline V gene lookup returns CDR1 MNHNS and CDR2 SASEGT. This CDR3 reads CASSGYIAGGPGEQFF. The CDR3 DNA sequence: TGTGCCAGCAGTGGCTATATAGCGGGGGGGCCTGGTGAGCAGTTCTTC.

This chain connects TRBV5-1 to TRBJ2-1, with D possibly matching TRBD2 (6 bases). Germline V gene sequence: CDR1 SGHRS, CDR2 YFSETQ. V lost 2 bases and J lost 4, with 10 bases in between. The CDR3 extends over 14 amino acids. The chain's CDR3 is CASSFDSGYNEQFF. The CDR3 nucleotides read TGCGCCAGCAGCTTTGATAGCGGTTACAATGAGCAGTTCTTC.